The entry below describes one T cell receptor beta chain. The data were taken from a study of blood T cell repertoires in COVID-19. Study information: The samples span acute and convalescent COVID-19 from the United States, Italy and Spain. From T cells, B-cell-depleted T cells, or PBMCs came the material, which was cDNA or gDNA.

The V and J ends lost 2 bases and 0 bases, in that order; junction bases with no gene match: 9. The CDR3 sequence is 18 residues long. The germline V gene encodes CDR1 KGHSH and CDR2 LQKENI. Original analysis: Estimated nucleated cell counts came from reference gene primer amplification. Assay used: immunoSEQ multiplex PCR; TCRdb lists only in-frame clones, some missing. V, J and clone size are those of that table, while D and trimming were read from the DNA. Of about 130,000 clones in the sample, around 83% were seen once. This chain connects TRBV18 to TRBJ2-7; TRBD2 matches at 11 bases. Material: peripheral blood. The sequence was obtained from a man aged 55-75 years with acute or convalescent COVID-19. CDR3 sequence: CASSPSGTSGRSSYEQYF. The CDR3 region has the DNA TGTGCCAGCTCACCATCCGGGACTAGCGGAAGGAGCTCCTACGAGCAGTACTTC.